This T cell receptor beta chain comes out of a study of early T cells in non-severe SARS-CoV-2 infection. In germline, CDR1 is MGHDK, CDR2 SYGVNS. Trimming stripped 4 bases from V and 1 base from J, with 11 bases between. The CDR3 has 15 residues. Unique molecular identifiers were affixed to single, distinct cDNA molecules. Each CDR3 protein gets one entry after TCRdb re-called the 5' RACE reads with MiXCR. The top ten hold roughly 2.6% of the sample, which has over 55,000 distinct CDR3 sequences, around 12% seen once. This sequence joins TRBV25-1 and TRBJ2-1; perhaps TRBD1 as D (6 bases). This specimen consisted of whole blood, obtained at baseline. The sequence was obtained from an adult who was a healthcare worker with PCR-confirmed SARS-CoV-2 infection or an uninfected control (not recorded which). The CDR3 loop is CASSVRGPSYNEQFF. CDR3 in DNA: TGTGCCAGCAGTGTCAGGGGTCCATCCTACAATGAGCAGTTCTTC.